This TCR beta chain was observed in a study of cytomegalovirus exposure and HLA in healthy donors. Libraries were prepared by immunoSEQ multiplex PCR; TCRdb keeps only in-frame clonotypes and omits some of them. The repertoire has roughly 150,000 clones, about four fifths of them found once; the top ten carry approximately 10%. Notes on the study in general: Confirmation was obtained in vitro that a few CMV-associated chains are specific for CMV antigens.

The CDR3 is 14 amino acids. Per the germline V gene, CDR1 is MNHEY and CDR2 is SVGAGI. V trimming: 2 bases; J trimming: 6 bases; junction bases outside the gene matches: 7. In the case of this clone: Its cognate antigen is unknown.

What was sequenced was PBMCs. This chain links TRBV6-5 with TRBJ2-7; 7 bases line up with TRBD2. The TCR originated in a man aged 25 to 40 in good health and CMV-seropositive. The CDR3 reads CASSYGTTSFEQYF. CDR3 coding DNA: TGTGCCAGCAGTTACGGGACTACCAGTTTCGAGCAGTACTTC.